The text below deals with one T cell receptor beta chain. The antigen remains undetermined. Next came a second PCR, run for about 7 to 11 cycles, which used a sample-barcoded 5' primer along with a J-beta primer mix. A single record per CDR3 protein comes from TCRdb applying MiXCR to the 5' RACE reads. There are fewer than 950,000 distinct CDR3 sequences in the sample; approximately 53% occur only once, and about 42% lies in the top ten. The J segment lost 3 bases and the V segment lost 1 base, leaving 6 bases of the junction unmatched. The CDR3 length is 16 residues. Germline CDR1 and CDR2: SEHNR and FQNEAQ (reference sequence). The data were obtained in a study of blood T cells in healthy people across ages. Study findings and constraints: TCR beta diversity, measured per million T cells, fell in a roughly linear way with age.

Donors were systemically healthy Caucasian individuals from Russia aged roughly 6 to 100 years. This TCR came from a man older than 75 in good health. This rearrangement joins TRBV7-9 to TRBJ1-1, with 9 bases that match TRBD1. Sequenced material: blood. CDR3 sequence: CASSLGGTGSDTEAFF. As DNA, the CDR3 is TGTGCCAGCAGCTTAGGGGGGACAGGGTCGGACACTGAAGCTTTCTTT.